The 24 T cell receptor beta chains reported below all come from one sample, sequenced in a study of cytomegalovirus exposure and HLA in healthy donors. 60 Vbeta and 13 Jbeta primers were used in PCR. TCRdb's copy holds only in-frame clones and misses some; the assay was immunoSEQ multiplex PCR. The table lists some 200,000 clones, roughly 80% of them singletons. The sample taken for sequencing was PBMCs. These receptors all come from a girl aged 2 to 10 in good health and CMV-seronegative.

The CDR3 is CASSTRTGEQYF. CDR3 in DNA: TGTGCCAGCAGTACTCGGACAGGCGAGCAGTACTTC. V and J are TRBV27 and TRBJ2-5; TRBD1 matches 7 bases. The last part of the DNA fits TRBJ2-7 better; the J call may be wrong. The CDR3 covers 12 residues. CDR1 is MNHEY and CDR2 is SMNVEV in the germline V gene (reference sequence).

This clone was picked up one time. Other DNA sequences of this sample code for an identical CDR3. The V and J genes are TRBV25-1 and TRBJ2-7, with TRBD1 matching 10 bases. CDR3 length: 14 amino acids. Germline V gene data show CDR1 as MGHDK and CDR2 as SYGVNS. The V and J ends lost 6 bases and 6 bases, in that order; junction bases with no gene match: 8. CDR3 nucleotides: TGTGCCAGCAGCGTGGGACAGGGGAACATCGAGCAGTACTTC. Protein sequence: CASSVGQGNIEQYF.

The chain is built from TRBV16 and TRBJ1-2, with unresolved D. This CDR3 is 14 amino acids long. The V gene's germline CDR1 is KGHSY and CDR2 FQNENV. Trimming removed 0 bases from V and 3 bases from J, with 8 bases in between. As DNA, the CDR3 is TGTGCCAGCAGCCAATCCCCCGGGGACTATGGCTACACCTTC. Protein sequence: CASSQSPGDYGYTF.

The chain carries TRBV10-3 and TRBJ1-2; 9 bases align to TRBD1. The ends lost 6 bases at V and 8 bases at J; junction bases unmatched: 7. CDR3 length: 13 residues. Germline V lookup: CDR1 ENHRY, CDR2 SYGVKD. The CDR3 sequence is CAIREQGAGGYTF. CDR3 DNA: TGTGCCATCAGGGAACAGGGGGCTGGGGGCTACACCTTC.

This chain links TRBV4-1 with TRBJ1-1; D not resolved. This CDR3 has 13 amino acids. The V gene's germline CDR1 is MGHRA and CDR2 YSYEKL. Trimming took off 1 base at V and 5 bases at J, with 8 bases between the two ends. As DNA, the CDR3 is TGCGCCAGCAGCCAAGTAGAGGTGACTGAAGCTTTCTTT. It specifies CASSQVEVTEAFF.

V is TRBV10-3 and J is TRBJ1-1; possibly TRBD1 for D (6 bases). The V gene lost 4 bases and the J gene lost 3 bases, with 15 bases spanning the gap. This CDR3 comprises 15 residues. The germline CDR1 and CDR2 sequences are ENHRY and SYGVKD. The CDR3 DNA reads as TGTGCCATCAGTGCACAGGGCGGGAGGTACACTGAAGCTTTCTTT. Translating it yields CAISAQGGRYTEAFF.

The J gene is TRBJ1-3, the V gene TRBV6-5; tentative D call: TRBD1 (6 bases). This CDR3 is built from 14 residues. Germline CDR1 is MNHEY and CDR2 is SVGAGI. Deletions cut 5 bases from V and 4 bases from J, with 12 bases between. The CDR3, as DNA: TGTGCCAGCAGTGCAGGGGTATCGGGAAACACCATATATTTT. Protein: CASSAGVSGNTIYF.

The rearrangement links TRBV4-2 to TRBJ2-3; D not resolved. V dropped 3 bases and J dropped 6 bases, with 10 bases sitting between them. From germline, CDR1 is LGHNA and CDR2 YNFKEQ. The CDR3 has 13 residues. CDR3 residues: CASSQSPPDTQYF. CDR3 DNA: TGTGCCAGCAGCCAGTCCCCCCCGGATACGCAGTATTTT.

The chain is built from TRBV5-1 and TRBJ1-1; 7 nucleotides line up with TRBD1. CDR1 SGHRS and CDR2 YFSETQ come from the germline V gene. V dropped 3 bases and J dropped 9; count of bases not matched to a gene: 5. CDR3 length equals 12 residues. The CDR3 reads CASSSDRRKAFF. The CDR3 DNA reads as TGCGCCAGCAGCTCGGACAGGAGAAAAGCTTTCTTT.

Comment on this clone: One end of the junction does not line up with germline, which may come from a read error. The rearrangement uses TRBV7-9 and TRBJ1-1, with 9 bases lining up with TRBD1. The CDR3 contains 12 residues. Germline V gene lookup returns CDR1 SEHNR and CDR2 FQNEAQ (reference sequence). In DNA, the CDR3 is TGTTCCAGCTTTTCGGGACAGGGTGAAGCTTTCTTT. Translation: CSSFSGQGEAFF.

The chain has TRBV10-3 and TRBJ2-1; 9 positions agree with TRBD2. The CDR3 is made up of 14 amino acids. Trimming removed 5 bases from V and 3 bases from J; junction bases left unmatched: 2. Germline lookup yields CDR1 ENHRY and CDR2 SYGVKD. The DNA for the CDR3 is TGTGCCATCAGTTTAGCGGGGGACTACAATGAGCAGTTCTTC. It yields the protein CAISLAGDYNEQFF.

This chain joins TRBV7-6 and TRBJ2-7; TRBD2 matches at 11 bases. The CDR3 contains 15 residues. The V and J ends lost 5 bases and 3 bases, in that order; junction bases with no gene match: 6. Germline CDR1 reads SGHVS; CDR2 reads FNYEAQ. DNA of the CDR3: TGTGCCAGCAGCCAGGGGACTAGCGGACACTACGAGCAGTACTTC. It is translated as CASSQGTSGHYEQYF.

This clone showed up just once. The chain links TRBV9 to TRBJ2-2; 9 bases are a match to TRBD2. CDR1 and CDR2 (germline): SGDLS, YYNGEE. V dropped 0 bases and J dropped 6; count of bases not matched to a gene: 6. The CDR3 is 16 amino acids. The chain's CDR3 is CASSVDMRGGPGELFF. The CDR3 nucleotides read TGTGCCAGCAGCGTAGATATGCGGGGGGGCCCCGGGGAGCTGTTTTTT. Full variable domain (outside the CDR3, taken from reference TRBV9 and TRBJ2-2): DSGVTQTPKHLITATGQRVTLRCSPRSGDLSVYWYQQSLDQGLQFLIQYYNGEERAKGNILERFSAQQFPDLHSELNLSSLELGDSALYFCASSVDMRGGPGELFFGEGSRLTVL.

The J gene is TRBJ1-1, the V gene TRBV21-1; TRBD1, the D gene given by the table, was not confirmed from the DNA. TRBV21-1 is annotated as a pseudogene. CDR3 size: 13 residues. CDR3 sequence: CAKRDSQFTEAFF. The CDR3 DNA follows: TGTGCCAAGAGGGACAGCCAATTTACTGAAGCTTTCTTT.

V is TRBV21-1 and J is TRBJ2-1; the D call TRBD2 from the table was never checked on the DNA. TRBV21-1 is a known pseudogene. The CDR3 is made up of 20 amino acids. CDR3 loop: CASSKTGSGEPPPRGRVQFF. CDR3 DNA sequence: TGTGCCAGCAGCAAGACGGGGAGCGGGGAGCCTCCCCCGAGGGGCCGAGTGCAGTTCTTC.

The sample holds one count of this clone. This chain uses TRBV11-2 with TRBJ1-1; 7 bases fit TRBD1. This CDR3 has 12 residues. Germline V CDR1 and CDR2: SGHAT, FQNNGV. V shed 9 bases, J shed 0 bases, and the junction held 1 base outside the gene matches. The CDR3 loop is CASGTVNTEAFF. As DNA, the CDR3 is TGTGCCAGTGGGACAGTGAACACTGAAGCTTTCTTT.

The chain recombines TRBV9 with TRBJ2-7; 11 nucleotides line up with TRBD2. The CDR3 has 15 residues. The V and J ends lost 4 bases and 2 bases, in that order; junction bases with no gene match: 5. The V gene's germline CDR1 is SGDLS and CDR2 YYNGEE. CDR3 in DNA: TGTGCCAGCAGCACGGGACTAGCGGCTACCTACGAGCAGTACTTC. This encodes CASSTGLAATYEQYF. The whole variable domain, remainder taken from reference TRBV9 and TRBJ2-7, is DSGVTQTPKHLITATGQRVTLRCSPRSGDLSVYWYQQSLDQGLQFLIQYYNGEERAKGNILERFSAQQFPDLHSELNLSSLELGDSALYFCASSTGLAATYEQYFGPGTRLTVT.

The rearrangement uses TRBV18 and TRBJ2-2, with TRBD2 identical over 7 bases. The CDR3 has 16 amino acids. Germline V gene data show CDR1 as KGHSH and CDR2 as LQKENI. V shed 6 bases, J shed 2 bases, and the junction held 9 bases outside the gene matches. CDR3 amino acids: CASSPKERGNTGELFF. As DNA, the CDR3 is TGTGCCAGCTCCCCAAAGGAGCGGGGTAACACCGGGGAGCTGTTTTTT.

This rearrangement joins TRBV5-1 to TRBJ2-1; 7 bases map to TRBD2. The CDR3 runs to 16 residues. The germline V gene has CDR1 SGHRS and CDR2 YFSETQ. J gave up 0 bases and V 4 bases, and 7 bases lay outside the gene matches. This CDR3 reads CASSLGGGYSYNEQFF. The DNA for the CDR3 is TGCGCCAGCAGCCTTGGGGGAGGGTACTCCTACAATGAGCAGTTCTTC.

This chain joins TRBV4-2 and TRBJ2-3; 10 bases match TRBD2. CDR3 size: 16 residues. Germline lookup yields CDR1 LGHNA and CDR2 YNFKEQ. Germline trimming cut 3 bases from V and 6 bases from J; bases unmatched to any gene: 9. CDR3 amino acids: CASSQDASGSGDTQYF. DNA for the CDR3: TGTGCCAGCAGCCAGGACGCTAGCGGGAGCGGGGATACGCAGTATTTT.

The V call is TRBV6-6, the J call TRBJ2-2; D possibly corresponds to TRBD2 (5 bases). Germline V gene data show CDR1 as MNHNY and CDR2 as SVGAGI (reference sequence). V was cut by 2 bases and J by 6 bases, with 10 bases left in between. The CDR3 has 14 residues. Here the CDR3 DNA reads TGTGCCAGCAGTTACCCTCAGGAGGCCGGGGAGCTGTTTTTT. The encoded protein is CASSYPQEAGELFF.

This chain connects TRBV11-2 to TRBJ1-1, with TRBD1 matching 9 bases. J lost 4 bases, V lost 0 bases, and 18 bases had no gene match. CDR1 and CDR2 from the germline V gene are SGHAT and FQNNGV. The CDR3 has 20 amino acids. This chain's CDR3 is CASSLDEAGTGPFPGTEAFF. In DNA, the CDR3 is TGTGCCAGCAGCTTAGATGAAGCCGGGACAGGGCCCTTCCCTGGCACTGAAGCTTTCTTT.

The gene calls are TRBV7-8 and TRBJ1-1, with D possibly matching TRBD1 (5 bases). CDR3 length: 15 residues. V lost 3 bases and J lost 4, with 15 bases in between. Per the germline V gene, CDR1 is SGHVS and CDR2 is FQNEAQ. The CDR3 bases are TGTGCCAGCAGCTTTTCGCCTGGGAGGGGCACTGAAGCTTTCTTT. Protein sequence: CASSFSPGRGTEAFF.

The J gene is TRBJ2-1, the V gene TRBV9; 9 positions agree with TRBD2. From germline, CDR1 is SGDLS and CDR2 YYNGEE. CDR3 length: 15 residues. The J segment lost 4 bases and the V segment lost 3 bases, leaving 5 bases of the junction unmatched. For the CDR3, the DNA is TGTGCCAGCAGCGAGCGGGGGGAGAGGTACAATGAGCAGTTCTTC. It translates to CASSERGERYNEQFF.